The clone carrying this T cell receptor (beta chain) has just one count. The record originates from a study of shared clonotypes between healthy human individuals. This CDR3 contains 16 residues. The germline V gene has CDR1 SGDLS and CDR2 YYNGEE. Trimming took 4 bases from V and 6 from J, leaving 22 bases between them. The table came from immunoSEQ multiplex PCR; TCRdb's copy has only in-frame clones and leaves some out. The sample shows roughly 480,000 clones, 65% to 80% of them seen only once. J is TRBJ1-1 and V is TRBV9; TRBD1 might be the D (6 bases). The sequenced sample was PBMCs. The receptor was isolated from a woman aged 40 to 50 in good health. Some clones in this sample may be carry-over from other donors' samples. CDR3 nucleotide sequence: TGTGCCAGCAGCAAGGACAGTTTGGGTATTAGTCCTGAAGCTTTCTTT. Translating it yields CASSKDSLGISPEAFF.